Listed below are T cell receptor beta chains from one sample, sequenced in a study of response to subunit inactivated influenza vaccine. TCRdb ran MiXCR on the RT-PCR reads and lists one entry per CDR3 protein. The table has about 190,000 distinct CDR3 sequences, about an eighth seen once. Sequenced material: CD8+ T cells sorted from PBMCs, taken 4 to 6 days after vaccination. These receptor sequences come from a man in his fifties who received an inactivated influenza vaccine. CDR3s leave out the opening cysteine and the closing phenylalanine or tryptophan. Each record gives: J gene, V gene, CDR3 protein.

TRBJ2-1	TRBV10-3	AISERLASYNEQF
TRBJ2-1	TRBV7-2	ASSSETLQNNEQF
TRBJ2-7	TRBV7-9	ASSLAGTPEGQY
TRBJ2-1	TRBV9	ASNLGQGPYNEQF
TRBJ1-5	TRBV4-3	ASSHTVSNQPQH
TRBJ2-3	TRBV5-1	ASSFWAGTDTQY
TRBJ2-1	TRBV7-9	ASSLEGLGYNEQF
TRBJ2-6	TRBV13	ASSWTGTGANVLT
TRBJ2-7	TRBV10-3	AISPLSAAYEQY
TRBJ2-7	TRBV6-2/TRBV6-3	ASTFGGAASYEQY
TRBJ2-1	TRBV28	ASTPGHADDYNEQF
TRBJ2-1	TRBV9	ASSLSGSEYNEQF
TRBJ2-5	TRBV7-9	ASSLWDRGSETQY
TRBJ2-2	TRBV5-1	ASSAGLAGNTGELF
TRBJ1-5	TRBV6-2/TRBV6-3	ASSYSSRDQPQH
TRBJ2-2	TRBV4-2	ASSQDILAATGELF
TRBJ2-2	TRBV10-3	AISESAHTNTGELF
TRBJ2-7	TRBV6-1	ASSITGDYEQY
TRBJ2-7	TRBV7-9	ASSSGGKAYEQY
TRBJ2-1	TRBV20-1	SARGWPGRINEQF
TRBJ2-7	TRBV11-2	ASSSHTTGRTYEQY
TRBJ1-1	TRBV12-3/TRBV12-4	ATLRQGPTEAF
TRBJ2-5	TRBV27	ASSFGKTQY
TRBJ2-2	TRBV4-2	ASSQVGGSGELF
TRBJ2-3	TRBV4-3	ASSQESNWGLYTDTQY
TRBJ2-5	TRBV6-1	ASTQVGGSSETQY
TRBJ2-3	TRBV11-1	ASSTSMGAGPATDTQY
TRBJ2-2	TRBV6-1	ASSPSLVGELF
TRBJ2-3	TRBV11-2	ASSLVGTGGHTQY
TRBJ2-3	TRBV10-2	ASTGGRGTDTQY
TRBJ2-2	TRBV4-2	ASSQDEFSNTGELF
TRBJ1-4	TRBV11-2	ASSLGVTTNEKLF
TRBJ2-1	TRBV7-8	ASSAGQSSYNEQF
TRBJ2-1	TRBV24-1	ATRDGGGEQF
TRBJ2-3	TRBV11-2	ASSLPGQGTDTQY
TRBJ2-5	TRBV7-8	ASSLAGTSTQETQY
TRBJ1-1	TRBV19	ASSIPLSTEAF
TRBJ2-3	TRBV15	ATSRGAGMRSDTQY
TRBJ2-3	TRBV15	ATSPPGATDTQY